This is a list of T cell receptor beta chains from one sample in a study of CD8+ T cells in alopecia areata. Measured with immunoSEQ multiplex PCR; TCRdb has only the in-frame clones, and not every one. The sample contains around 250,000 clones, 67% of which appear only once. The starting material was CD4+ T cells sorted from blood, obtained at week 0. The receptors stem from a human donor with alopecia areata. The CDR3 runs from the conserved cysteine through the conserved F or W. D genes are given only for firm matches. Some rows have no size entry. The others give once, few or many, or a class for an expanded clone.

d_gene	v_gene	abundance	j_gene	CDR3nt	CDR3aa
-	TRBV29-1	-	TRBJ1-5	TGCAGCGTCTCCGCGGGGGGGATGAATCAGCCCCAGCATTTT	CSVSAGGMNQPQHF
-	TRBV27	-	TRBJ2-7	TGTGCCAGCAGAGGACAGAGCTCCTACGAGCAGTACTTC	CASRGQSSYEQYF
-	TRBV30	few	TRBJ1-6	TGTGCCTGGAGTGTCGGATCACCCCTCCACTTT	CAWSVGSPLHF
TRBD1	TRBV10-1	few	TRBJ2-4	TGCGCCAGTCGGGACAGACATCTAGCCAAAAACATTCAGTACTTC	CASRDRHLAKNIQYF
-	TRBV6-5	-	TRBJ1-1	TGTGCCAGCAGAGCCCCAGCTAAGGCTGAAGCTTTCTTT	CASRAPAKAEAFF
TRBD2	TRBV4-2	-	TRBJ2-2	TGTGCCAGCAGCCAAGAAGGACTAGCGGGGCGGAACACCGGGGAGCTGTTTTTT	CASSQEGLAGRNTGELFF
-	TRBV15	-	TRBJ1-6	TGTGCCACCAGCAGGACTAATTCACCCCTCCACTTT	CATSRTNSPLHF
-	TRBV11-2	-	TRBJ1-5	TGTGCCAGCAGCTTTCCAGGGGCAGGTCAGCCCCAGCATTTT	CASSFPGAGQPQHF
-	TRBV29-1	once	TRBJ2-3	TGCAGCGTTGAGGGAACGTCTAGCACAGATACGCAGTATTTT	CSVEGTSSTDTQYF
-	TRBV30	few	TRBJ2-5	TGTGCCTGTCCCACAATGGGGTCGAAGACCCAGTACTTC	CACPTMGSKTQYF
-	TRBV29-1	-	TRBJ2-7	TGCAGCGTTTCCCATGGGGACGAGCAGTACTTC	CSVSHGDEQYF